This T cell receptor beta chain is from a study of cytomegalovirus exposure and HLA in healthy donors. Study-wide results and limits: In an earlier analysis, in under 700 donors, most V segments appeared productive either ~87% or ~30% of the time.

PCR employed 60 Vbeta and 13 Jbeta primers. The protocol was immunoSEQ multiplex PCR, while the TCRdb copy is restricted to in-frame clones and leaves out a portion. This listing includes some 67,000 clones. This CDR3 region has 13 residues. Germline CDR1 and CDR2: MDHEN and SYDVKM. V was cut by 3 bases and J by 0 bases, with 6 bases left in between. To note about this clone: Its antigen remains unidentified.

The receptor was isolated from a woman aged 25 to 39 in good health and CMV-seronegative. Sequencing input: PBMCs. This chain links TRBV28 with TRBJ2-7; D possibly corresponds to TRBD2 (5 bases). This CDR3 reads CASSFRGSYEQYF. CDR3 in DNA: TGTGCCAGCAGTTTTCGGGGCTCCTACGAGCAGTACTTC. Filled out from reference TRBV28 and TRBJ2-7, the complete variable domain reads DVKVTQSSRYLVKRTGEKVFLECVQDMDHENMFWYRQDPGLGLRLIYFSYDVKMKEKGDIPEGYSVSREKKERFSLILESASTNQTSMYLCASSFRGSYEQYFGPGTRLTVT.